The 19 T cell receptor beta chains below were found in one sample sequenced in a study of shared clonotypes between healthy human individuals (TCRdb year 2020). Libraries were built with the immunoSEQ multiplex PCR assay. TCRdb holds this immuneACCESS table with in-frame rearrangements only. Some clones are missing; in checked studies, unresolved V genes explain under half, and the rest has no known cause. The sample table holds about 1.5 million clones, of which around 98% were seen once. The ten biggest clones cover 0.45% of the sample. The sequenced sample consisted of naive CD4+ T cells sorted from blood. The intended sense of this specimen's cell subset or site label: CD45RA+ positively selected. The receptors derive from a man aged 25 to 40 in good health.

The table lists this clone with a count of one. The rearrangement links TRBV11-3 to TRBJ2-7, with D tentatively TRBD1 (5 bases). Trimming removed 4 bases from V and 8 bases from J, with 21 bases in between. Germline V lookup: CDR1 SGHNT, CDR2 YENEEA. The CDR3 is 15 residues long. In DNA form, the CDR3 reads TGTGCCAGCAGCTCAGACACCAGGGAAAGGTACCAGCAGTACTTC. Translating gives CASSSDTRERYQQYF.

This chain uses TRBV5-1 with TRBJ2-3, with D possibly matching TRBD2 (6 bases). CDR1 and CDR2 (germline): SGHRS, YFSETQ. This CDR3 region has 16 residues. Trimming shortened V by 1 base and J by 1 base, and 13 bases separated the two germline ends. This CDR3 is CASSLNRWEGTDTQYF. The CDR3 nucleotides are TGCGCCAGCAGCTTGAATAGATGGGAGGGCACAGATACGCAGTATTTT.

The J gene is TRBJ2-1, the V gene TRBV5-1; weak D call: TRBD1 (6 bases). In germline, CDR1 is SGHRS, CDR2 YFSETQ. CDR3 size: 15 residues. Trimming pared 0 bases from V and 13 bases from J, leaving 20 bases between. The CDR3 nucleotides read TGCGCCAGCAGCTTGGGCCCGGGACATGTGTTGAGTCAGTTCTTC. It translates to CASSLGPGHVLSQFF.

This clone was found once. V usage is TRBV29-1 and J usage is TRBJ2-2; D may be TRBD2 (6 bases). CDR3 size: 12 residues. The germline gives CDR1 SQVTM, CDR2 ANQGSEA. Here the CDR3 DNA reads TGCGCCTCTGGGGAGGTAGTCGGGGAGCTGTTTTTT. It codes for CASGEVVGELFF.

The CDR3 nucleotides read TGTGCTAGTGGTTTGTTAAGGGACAGGAGGTTACGCGGCTACACCTTC. Translation gives CASGLLRDRRLRGYTF. This chain connects TRBV12-5 to TRBJ1-2; 8 bases line up with TRBD1. The ends lost 2 bases at V and 8 bases at J; junction bases unmatched: 13. Germline CDR1 LGHNT, CDR2 FRNRAP. CDR3 length equals 16 residues.

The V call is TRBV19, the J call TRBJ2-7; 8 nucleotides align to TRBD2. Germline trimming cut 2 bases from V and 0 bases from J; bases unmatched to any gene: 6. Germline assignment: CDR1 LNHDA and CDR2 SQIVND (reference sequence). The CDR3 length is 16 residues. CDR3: CASSIKVSGNSYEQYF. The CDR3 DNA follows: TGTGCCAGTAGTATAAAGGTTAGCGGGAACTCCTACGAGCAGTACTTC.

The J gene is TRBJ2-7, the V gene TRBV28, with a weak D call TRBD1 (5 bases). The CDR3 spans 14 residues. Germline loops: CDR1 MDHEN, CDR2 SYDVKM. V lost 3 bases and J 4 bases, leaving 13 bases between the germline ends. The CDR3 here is CASSFQGSPYEQYF. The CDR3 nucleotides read TGTGCCAGCAGTTTTCAGGGTTCCCCTTACGAGCAGTACTTC.

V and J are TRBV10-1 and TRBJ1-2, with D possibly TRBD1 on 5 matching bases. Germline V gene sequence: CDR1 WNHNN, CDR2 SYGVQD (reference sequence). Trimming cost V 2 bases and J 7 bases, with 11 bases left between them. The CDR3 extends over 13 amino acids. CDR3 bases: TGCGCCAGCAGTGAGAACAGGTCGGGTGGCTACACCTTC. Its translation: CASSENRSGGYTF.

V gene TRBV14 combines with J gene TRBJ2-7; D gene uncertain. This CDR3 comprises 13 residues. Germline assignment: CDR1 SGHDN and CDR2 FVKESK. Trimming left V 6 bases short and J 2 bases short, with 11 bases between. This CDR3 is CASSPGPPYEQYF. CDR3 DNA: TGTGCCAGCAGTCCGGGTCCGCCCTACGAGCAGTACTTC.

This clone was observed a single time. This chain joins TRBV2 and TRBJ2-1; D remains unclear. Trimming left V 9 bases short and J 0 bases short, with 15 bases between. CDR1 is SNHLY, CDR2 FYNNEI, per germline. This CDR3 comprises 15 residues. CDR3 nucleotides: TGTGCCAGATCTGTGGGGTCCAGCTCCTACAATGAGCAGTTCTTC. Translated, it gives CARSVGSSSYNEQFF.

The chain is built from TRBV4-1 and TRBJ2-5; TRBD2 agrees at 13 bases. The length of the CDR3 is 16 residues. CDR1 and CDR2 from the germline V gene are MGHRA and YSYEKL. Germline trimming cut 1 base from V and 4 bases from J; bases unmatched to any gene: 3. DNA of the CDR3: TGCGCCAGCAGCCAAGGAACTAGCGGGAGGGGAGAGACCCAGTACTTC. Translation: CASSQGTSGRGETQYF.

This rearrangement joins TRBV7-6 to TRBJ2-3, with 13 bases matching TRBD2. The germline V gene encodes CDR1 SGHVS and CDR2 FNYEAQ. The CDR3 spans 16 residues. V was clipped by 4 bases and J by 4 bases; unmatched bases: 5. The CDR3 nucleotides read TGTGCCAGCAGCTCCGGACTAGCGGGAGTTGCAGATACGCAGTATTTT. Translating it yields CASSSGLAGVADTQYF.

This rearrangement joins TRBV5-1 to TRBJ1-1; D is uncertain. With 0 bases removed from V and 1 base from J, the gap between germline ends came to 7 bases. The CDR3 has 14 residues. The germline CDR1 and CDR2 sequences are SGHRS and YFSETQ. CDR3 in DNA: TGCGCCAGCAGCTTGGCCATCAAGAACACTGAAGCTTTCTTT. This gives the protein CASSLAIKNTEAFF.

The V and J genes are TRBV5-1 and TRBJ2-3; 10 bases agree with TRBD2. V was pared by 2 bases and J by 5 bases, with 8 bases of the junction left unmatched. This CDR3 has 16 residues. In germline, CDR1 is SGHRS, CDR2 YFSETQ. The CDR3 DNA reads TGCGCCAGCAGCTTTGAGCTAGCGGGAGATGGAGATACGCAGTATTTT. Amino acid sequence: CASSFELAGDGDTQYF.

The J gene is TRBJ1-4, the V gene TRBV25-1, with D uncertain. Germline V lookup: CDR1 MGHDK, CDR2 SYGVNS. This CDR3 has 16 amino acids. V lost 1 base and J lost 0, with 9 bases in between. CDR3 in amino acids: CASSEFMGATNEKLFF. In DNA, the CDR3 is TGTGCCAGCAGTGAATTTATGGGCGCAACTAATGAAAAACTGTTTTTT. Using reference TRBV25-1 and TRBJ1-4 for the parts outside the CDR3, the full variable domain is EADIYQTPRYLVIGTGKKITLECSQTMGHDKMYWYQQDPGMELHLIHYSYGVNSTEKGDLSSESTVSRIRTEHFPLTLESARPSHTSQYLCASSEFMGATNEKLFFGSGTQLSVL.

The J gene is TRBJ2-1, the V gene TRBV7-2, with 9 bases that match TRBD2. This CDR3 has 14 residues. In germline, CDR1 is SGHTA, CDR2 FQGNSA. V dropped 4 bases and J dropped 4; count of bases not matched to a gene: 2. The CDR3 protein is CASSSGLAYNEQFF. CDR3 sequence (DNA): TGTGCCAGCAGCTCGGGACTAGCTTACAATGAGCAGTTCTTC.

The CDR3 DNA reads as TGTGCCACCACGGATCGGGGAGTTAGCACTGAAGCTTTCTTT. Residues: CATTDRGVSTEAFF. V usage is TRBV9 and J usage is TRBJ1-1; no reliable D call. The CDR3 length is 14 residues. In germline, CDR1 is SGDLS, CDR2 YYNGEE. Trimming took 9 bases from V and 4 from J, leaving 19 bases between them.

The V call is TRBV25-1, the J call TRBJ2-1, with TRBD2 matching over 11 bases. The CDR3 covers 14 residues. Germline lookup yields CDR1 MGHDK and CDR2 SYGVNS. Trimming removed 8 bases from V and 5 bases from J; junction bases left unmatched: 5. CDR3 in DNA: TGTGCCAGCCGTCTAGCGGGAGGACACAATGAGCAGTTCTTC. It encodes CASRLAGGHNEQFF.

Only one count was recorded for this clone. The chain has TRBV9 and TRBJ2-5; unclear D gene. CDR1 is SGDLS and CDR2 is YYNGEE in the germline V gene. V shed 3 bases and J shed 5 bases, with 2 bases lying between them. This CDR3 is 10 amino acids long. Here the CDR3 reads CASSAETQYF. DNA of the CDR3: TGTGCCAGCAGCGCCGAGACCCAGTACTTC.